The subject of this entry is one T cell receptor (beta chain). Some clones are missing from TCRdb's copy, which holds only in-frame ones; the method was immunoSEQ multiplex PCR. The sample consists of 35,000 to 55,000 clones, roughly 94% of them appearing once. The data belong to a study of T cells in tuberculosis. Study as a whole: CD1B tetramers identified T cells specific for mycobacterial lipid GMM.

This receptor was obtained from a donor aged 10 to 29 with latent tuberculosis or without tuberculosis infection. Some clones in this sample may be carry-over from other donors' samples. The sequencing sample was made of PBMCs.

The CDR3 sequence: CASSLGGGVRYGYTF. CDR3 nucleotide sequence: TGTGCCAGCAGTTTAGGTGGGGGCGTACGGTATGGCTACACCTTC. The chain carries TRBV28 and TRBJ1-2; possible D gene TRBD1, 6 bases. This CDR3 has 15 residues. V lost 2 bases to trimming and J lost 5 bases, with 15 bases between them. CDR1 MDHEN and CDR2 SYDVKM come from the germline V gene.